This T cell receptor beta chain was sequenced in a study of T cell responses to AZD1222 COVID-19 vaccine. Profiled with immunoSEQ multiplex PCR; TCRdb holds only in-frame clones, not every one. The table records some 150,000 clones, about nine tenths of them present only once. V lost 3 bases and J 3 bases, leaving 3 bases between the germline ends. Germline V lookup: CDR1 SEHNR, CDR2 FQNEAQ (reference sequence). The CDR3 length is 12 residues. Regarding this clone: This specimen includes other DNA sequences encoding the same CDR3.

This receptor was obtained from an adult in good health. The V call is TRBV7-9, the J call TRBJ1-5, with D uncertain. The material sequenced was peripheral blood, taken on day 0 of AZD1222 vaccination. CDR3 DNA: TGTGCCAGCAGCTTGATCAATCAGCCCCAGCATTTT. This encodes CASSLINQPQHF.